This T cell receptor (beta chain) was identified in a study of shared clonotypes between healthy human individuals. Findings and limits, study-wide: All-four-donor shared clonotypes had higher generation probabilities than non-shared clonotypes did. Memory subsets generally showed lower estimated richness than naive subsets.

Assay used: immunoSEQ multiplex PCR; TCRdb lists only in-frame clones, some missing. The data hold 800,000 to 950,000 clones, with 90% to 97% observed a single time. This CDR3 is 14 amino acids long. V gave up 1 base and J gave up 2 bases, with 5 bases separating them. Germline values: CDR1 MGHRA, CDR2 YSYEKL. Selected positively for CCR7 and CD45RO-negative, naive CD8 cells excluded terminally differentiated effector memory CD45RA+ cells. A remark on this clone: What it binds is unknown.

This chain joins TRBV4-1 and TRBJ1-4; D not resolved. The TCR comes from a man aged 25-45 years in good health. The sequenced sample consisted of naive CD8+ T cells sorted from blood. CDR3: CASSQVSTNEKLFF. The CDR3 DNA reads TGCGCCAGCAGCCAAGTTTCTACTAATGAAAAACTGTTTTTT.